These T cell receptor beta chains were read from a single sample in a study of T-cell memory formation after mild COVID-19. MiXCR was run by TCRdb on the 5' RACE reads, yielding one entry per CDR3 protein. The top ten hold around 20% of the sample, which has around 300,000 distinct CDR3 sequences, roughly an eighth seen once. What was sequenced was PBMCs or a T cell subset sorted from them (not recorded which). The receptors originated from a man between 18 and 29 years old who had mild COVID-19 (a few samples of this study predate the infection). Cell type and time point are not known. CDR3s include the opening cysteine and the closing phenylalanine or tryptophan. D genes are given only for firm matches. Clone size is not always given. Where it is, it says once, few, many or a class for expanded clones.

j_gene | abundance | d_gene | v_gene | CDR3aa | CDR3nt
TRBJ2-7 | few | NA | TRBV5-5 | CASSFRGDEQYF | TGTGCCAGCAGCTTTAGGGGCGACGAGCAGTACTTC
TRBJ2-3 | many | TRBD2 | TRBV7-2 | CASSLSGGNTDTQYF | TGTGCCAGCAGCTTAAGCGGGGGGAACACAGATACGCAGTATTTT
TRBJ2-3 | NA | TRBD2 | TRBV11-2 | CASSLDPGLAGELQYF | TGTGCCAGCAGCTTAGACCCGGGACTAGCGGGGGAGCTACAGTATTTT
TRBJ1-3 | NA | NA | TRBV7-2 | CASSFFGHSGNTIYF | TGTGCCAGCAGCTTCTTCGGGCACTCTGGAAACACCATATATTTT
TRBJ2-5 | few | NA | TRBV29-1 | CSVERGSWETQYF | TGCAGCGTTGAGAGGGGGTCTTGGGAGACCCAGTACTTC
TRBJ2-1 | NA | NA | TRBV5-1 | CASSWRQDLYNEQFF | TGCGCCAGCAGCTGGCGGCAGGACCTCTACAATGAGCAGTTCTTC
TRBJ2-5 | NA | NA | TRBV6-2/TRBV6-3 | CATRRETQYF | TGTGCCACCCGAAGAGAGACCCAGTACTTC
TRBJ2-2 | few | TRBD2 | TRBV4-1 | CASSQVKLAGGELFF | TGCGCCAGCAGCCAAGTAAAACTAGCGGGCGGGGAGCTGTTTTTT
TRBJ2-1 | few | NA | TRBV7-3 | CASSLNPGGSYNEQFF | TGTGCCAGCAGCTTGAACCCCGGCGGGTCCTACAATGAGCAGTTCTTC
TRBJ2-6 | NA | NA | TRBV3-1 | CASSQMVSGANVLTF | TGTGCCAGCAGCCAAATGGTTTCTGGGGCCAACGTCCTGACTTTC
TRBJ2-5 | NA | NA | TRBV6-4 | CASSVGMRETQYF | TGTGCCAGCAGTGTAGGGATGAGGGAGACCCAGTACTTC
TRBJ1-6 | NA | NA | TRBV28 | CASSSGGTALHF | TGTGCCAGCAGTTCGGGGGGCACGGCCCTCCACTTT
TRBJ2-3 | few | NA | TRBV5-1 | CASSFWTADTQYF | TGCGCCAGCAGCTTTTGGACGGCAGATACGCAGTATTTT
TRBJ1-1 | NA | NA | TRBV7-2 | CASSLMWASGTEAFF | TGTGCCAGCAGCTTAATGTGGGCCTCGGGCACTGAAGCTTTCTTT
TRBJ1-1 | few | NA | TRBV12-3/TRBV12-4 | CASSPQTNTEAFF | TGTGCCAGCAGTCCACAGACAAACACTGAAGCTTTCTTT
TRBJ1-5 | NA | NA | TRBV6-1 | CASSEAPHKPQHF | TGTGCCAGCAGTGAAGCTCCGCATAAGCCCCAGCATTTT
TRBJ2-5 | many | NA | TRBV5-6 | CASSLGQAGETQYF | TGTGCCAGCAGCTTGGGACAGGCGGGAGAGACCCAGTACTTC
TRBJ2-4 | NA | NA | TRBV18 | CASSPYGTSKKNIQYF | TGTGCCAGCTCACCTTACGGGACCTCTAAGAAAAACATTCAGTACTTC
TRBJ1-3 | few | NA | TRBV6-5 | CASSSDSSGNTIYF | TGTGCCAGCAGTTCGGACAGCTCTGGAAACACCATATATTTT
TRBJ1-1 | few | NA | TRBV19 | CASSNHELTEAFF | TGTGCCAGTAGTAACCATGAGCTCACTGAAGCTTTCTTT
TRBJ2-1 | few | TRBD1 | TRBV25-1 | CASSVIGYTTGTGSHEQFF | TGTGCCAGCAGTGTGATCGGATATACGACCGGGACAGGGTCCCATGAGCAGTTCTTC
TRBJ2-3 | few | NA | TRBV20-1 | CSAAGNTDTQYF | TGCAGTGCCGCCGGGAACACAGATACGCAGTATTTT
TRBJ1-1 | NA | NA | TRBV5-6 | CASSLGTKNTEAFF | TGTGCCAGCAGCTTGGGCACAAAGAACACTGAAGCTTTCTTT
TRBJ2-1 | many | NA | TRBV3-1 | CASSRDLLGEQFF | TGTGCCAGCAGCCGGGATCTCCTCGGTGAGCAGTTCTTC
TRBJ2-3 | many | NA | TRBV7-9 | CASSQTDTQYF | TGTGCCAGCAGCCAGACAGATACGCAGTATTTT
TRBJ2-3 | NA | NA | TRBV6-2/TRBV6-3 | CASSHPGAAFTDTQYF | TGTGCCAGCAGTCACCCAGGGGCCGCCTTCACAGATACGCAGTATTTT
TRBJ2-2 | NA | TRBD1 | TRBV6-5 | CASVGRPGGDSTGELFF | TGTGCCAGCGTCGGACGGCCAGGGGGCGATAGCACCGGGGAGCTGTTTTTT
TRBJ2-3 | many | NA | TRBV5-1 | CASSLAEATDTQYF | TGCGCCAGCAGCTTAGCGGAGGCCACAGATACGCAGTATTTT
TRBJ2-5 | few | NA | TRBV29-1 | CSVYGPQETQYF | TGCAGCGTTTATGGACCCCAAGAGACCCAGTACTTC
TRBJ2-7 | NA | NA | TRBV5-5 | CASSLAPPYEQYF | TGTGCCAGCAGCTTGGCCCCCCCCTACGAGCAGTACTTC
TRBJ1-4 | few | NA | TRBV15 | CATSRDLSGIEKLFF | TGTGCCACCAGCAGAGATCTCTCGGGAATTGAAAAACTGTTTTTT
TRBJ2-2 | few | TRBD2 | TRBV29-1 | CSVVSGGRDTGELFF | TGCAGCGTTGTTAGCGGGGGACGGGACACCGGGGAGCTGTTTTTT
TRBJ2-2 | few | NA | TRBV7-2 | CASSFRTVNTGELFF | TGTGCCAGCAGCTTCCGGACAGTCAACACCGGGGAGCTGTTTTTT
TRBJ1-6 | few | NA | TRBV12-3/TRBV12-4 | CASSPGGAFSPLHF | TGTGCCAGCAGCCCGGGGGGGGCTTTTTCACCCCTCCACTTT
TRBJ1-1 | NA | NA | TRBV25-1 | CASSDGFILEAFF | TGTGCCAGCAGTGACGGGTTCATTCTCGAAGCTTTCTTT
TRBJ2-7 | NA | NA | TRBV6-5 | CASSYSVPGSYEQYF | TGTGCCAGCAGTTACTCCGTTCCAGGCTCCTACGAGCAGTACTTC
TRBJ2-6 | few | NA | TRBV5-1 | CASSLVRLGAGGANVLTF | TGCGCCAGCAGCTTAGTACGTTTGGGGGCTGGTGGGGCCAACGTCCTGACTTTC
TRBJ1-2 | NA | NA | TRBV5-1 | CASSYRGEFYGYTF | TGCGCCAGCAGCTACCGGGGCGAGTTCTATGGCTACACCTTC
TRBJ1-1 | few | NA | TRBV30 | CAWSVGTEAFF | TGTGCCTGGAGTGTGGGAACTGAAGCTTTCTTT
TRBJ1-5 | few | TRBD1 | TRBV5-1 | CASSPGQGASEPQHF | TGCGCCAGCAGCCCCGGACAGGGAGCCTCCGAGCCCCAGCATTTT
TRBJ2-3 | NA | NA | TRBV6-5 | CASRVLAADTQYF | TGTGCCAGCAGAGTGTTAGCGGCAGATACGCAGTATTTT
TRBJ2-1 | NA | TRBD2 | TRBV7-7 | CASSLLAGGSEQFF | TGTGCCAGCAGCTTACTAGCGGGGGGCTCTGAGCAGTTCTTC
TRBJ1-2 | NA | TRBD1 | TRBV11-2 | CASSLGVNDRGHGYTF | TGTGCCAGCAGCTTAGGGGTAAACGACAGGGGGCATGGCTACACCTTC
TRBJ2-1 | NA | TRBD2 | TRBV3-1 | CASSQVPGGQFF | TGTGCCAGCAGCCAAGTACCGGGGGGGCAGTTCTTC
TRBJ2-7 | few | TRBD2 | TRBV2 | CASSEWGGSSYEQYF | TGTGCCAGCAGTGAATGGGGGGGGAGCTCCTACGAGCAGTACTTC
TRBJ1-5 | NA | TRBD1 | TRBV6-2/TRBV6-3 | CASNRGSQPQHF | TGTGCCAGCAACAGGGGAAGTCAGCCCCAGCATTTT
TRBJ2-1 | NA | TRBD2 | TRBV6-5 | CASSTGLAGGPHNEQFF | TGTGCCAGCAGTACGGGACTAGCGGGGGGGCCCCACAATGAGCAGTTCTTC
TRBJ2-1 | few | NA | TRBV3-1 | CASSQGLGGAGNEQFF | TGTGCCAGCAGCCAAGGACTTGGGGGGGCGGGCAATGAGCAGTTCTTC
TRBJ2-5 | many | NA | TRBV20-1 | CSAAQETQYF | TGCAGTGCTGCCCAAGAGACCCAGTACTTC
TRBJ2-7 | few | TRBD2 | TRBV7-6 | CASSFGGGASEQYF | TGTGCCAGCAGCTTTGGCGGGGGGGCCAGCGAGCAGTACTTC
TRBJ1-1 | few | NA | TRBV12-3/TRBV12-4 | CASSLREGSAEAFF | TGTGCCAGCAGTTTGAGGGAAGGGTCGGCTGAAGCTTTCTTT
TRBJ2-3 | NA | TRBD2 | TRBV7-2 | CASSKGLAGYTDTQCF | TGTGCCAGCAGCAAAGGACTAGCGGGGTACACAGATACGCAGTGTTTT
TRBJ2-3 | NA | TRBD1 | TRBV5-1 | CASSGGTGRGDTQYF | TGCGCCAGCAGCGGCGGGACAGGGAGAGGAGATACGCAGTATTTT
TRBJ2-1 | few | NA | TRBV7-2 | CASSLPGGVASNEQFF | TGTGCCAGCAGCCTCCCAGGGGGGGTCGCCTCCAATGAGCAGTTCTTC
TRBJ2-1 | many | NA | TRBV5-4 | CASSPEGTSSYNEQFF | TGTGCCAGCAGCCCTGAAGGTACCAGCTCCTACAATGAGCAGTTCTTC